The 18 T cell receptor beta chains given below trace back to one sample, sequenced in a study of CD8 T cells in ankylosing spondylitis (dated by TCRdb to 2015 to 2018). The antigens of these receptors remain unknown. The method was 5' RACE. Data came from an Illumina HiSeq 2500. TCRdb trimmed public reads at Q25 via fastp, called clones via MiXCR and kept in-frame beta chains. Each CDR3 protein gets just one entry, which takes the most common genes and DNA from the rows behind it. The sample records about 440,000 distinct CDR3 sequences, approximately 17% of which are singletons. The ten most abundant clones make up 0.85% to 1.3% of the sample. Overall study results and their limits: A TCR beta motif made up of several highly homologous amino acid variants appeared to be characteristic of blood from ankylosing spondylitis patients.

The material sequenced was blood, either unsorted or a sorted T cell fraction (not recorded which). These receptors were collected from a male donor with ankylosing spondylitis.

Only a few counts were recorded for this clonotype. The chain's CDR3 is CSARTSETQYF. As DNA, the CDR3 is TGCAGTGCTAGGACGTCGGAGACCCAGTACTTC. The chain joins TRBV20-1 to TRBJ2-5; no definite D call. The CDR3 is 11 amino acids. The germline V gene encodes CDR1 DFQATT and CDR2 SNEGSKA (reference sequence). Deletions cut 3 bases from V and 5 bases from J, with 7 bases between.

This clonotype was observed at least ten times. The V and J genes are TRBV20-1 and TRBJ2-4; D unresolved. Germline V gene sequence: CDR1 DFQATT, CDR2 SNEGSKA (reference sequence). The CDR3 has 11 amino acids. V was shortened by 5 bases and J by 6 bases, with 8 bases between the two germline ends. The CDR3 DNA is TGCAGTGCTTTGGACGGAAACATTCAGTACTTC. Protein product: CSALDGNIQYF.

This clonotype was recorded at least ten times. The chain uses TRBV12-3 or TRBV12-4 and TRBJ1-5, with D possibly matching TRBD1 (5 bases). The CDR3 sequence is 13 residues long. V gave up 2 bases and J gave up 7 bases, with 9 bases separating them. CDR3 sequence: CASSLQGYQPQHF. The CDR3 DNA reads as TGTGCCAGCAGTTTACAGGGTTACCAGCCCCAGCATTTT.

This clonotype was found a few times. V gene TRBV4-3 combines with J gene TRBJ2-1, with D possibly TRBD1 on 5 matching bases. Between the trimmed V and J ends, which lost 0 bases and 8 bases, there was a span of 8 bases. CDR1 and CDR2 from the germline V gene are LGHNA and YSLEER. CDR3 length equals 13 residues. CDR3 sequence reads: CASSQESGYEQFF. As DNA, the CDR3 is TGCGCCAGCAGCCAAGAATCAGGGTATGAGCAGTTCTTC.

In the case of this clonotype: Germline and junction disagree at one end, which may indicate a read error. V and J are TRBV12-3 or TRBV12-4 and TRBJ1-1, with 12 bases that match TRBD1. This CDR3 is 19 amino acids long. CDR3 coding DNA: TGTACCAGCACTCAGGGACAGGGGGCGATGTTGGGGGGGAACACTGAAGCTTTCTTT. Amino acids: CTSTQGQGAMLGGNTEAFF.

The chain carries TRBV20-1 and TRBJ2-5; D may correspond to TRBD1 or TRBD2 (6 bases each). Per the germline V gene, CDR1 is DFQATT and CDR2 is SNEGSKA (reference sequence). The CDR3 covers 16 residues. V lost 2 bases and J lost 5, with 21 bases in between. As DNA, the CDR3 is TGCAGTGCTAGAAGTGTAGCGGTGGGGGCCGAGGAGACCCAGTACTTC. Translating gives CSARSVAVGAEETQYF.

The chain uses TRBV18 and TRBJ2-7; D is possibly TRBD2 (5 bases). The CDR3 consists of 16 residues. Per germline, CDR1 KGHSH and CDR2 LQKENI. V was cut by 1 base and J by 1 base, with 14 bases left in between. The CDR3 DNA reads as TGTGCCAGCTCACCACGGACTGAGGGCCCTTCCTACGAGCAGTACTTC. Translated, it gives CASSPRTEGPSYEQYF.

CDR3 DNA sequence: TGTGCCAGCAGCCCGGGTCGCACAGATACGCAGTATTTT. Protein: CASSPGRTDTQYF. The V and J genes are TRBV11-1 and TRBJ2-3; D gene uncertain. The CDR3 totals 13 residues. The V gene's germline CDR1 is SGHAT and CDR2 FQDESV (reference sequence). Deletions cut 5 bases from V and 1 base from J, with 7 bases between.

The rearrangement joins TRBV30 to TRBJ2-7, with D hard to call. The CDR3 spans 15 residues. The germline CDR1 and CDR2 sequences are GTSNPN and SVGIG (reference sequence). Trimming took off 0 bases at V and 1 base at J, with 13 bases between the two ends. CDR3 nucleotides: TGTGCCTGGAGTGTCTCTCTAAGAAGGTCCTACGAGCAGTACTTC. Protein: CAWSVSLRRSYEQYF.

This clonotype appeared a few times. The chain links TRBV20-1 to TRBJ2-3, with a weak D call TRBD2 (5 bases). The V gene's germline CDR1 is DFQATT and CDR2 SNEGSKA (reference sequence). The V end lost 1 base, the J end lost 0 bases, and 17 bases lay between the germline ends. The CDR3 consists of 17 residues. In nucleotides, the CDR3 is TGCAGTGCTAGAGGGCGGGCCCGGGCTGATAGCACAGATACGCAGTATTTT. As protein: CSARGRARADSTDTQYF.

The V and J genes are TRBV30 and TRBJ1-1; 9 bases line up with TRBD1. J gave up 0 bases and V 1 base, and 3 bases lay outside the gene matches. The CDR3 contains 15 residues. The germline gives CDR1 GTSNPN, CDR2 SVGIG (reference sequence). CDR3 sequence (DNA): TGTGCCTGGAGTGCTGGGACAGGGTTGAACACTGAAGCTTTCTTT. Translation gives CAWSAGTGLNTEAFF.

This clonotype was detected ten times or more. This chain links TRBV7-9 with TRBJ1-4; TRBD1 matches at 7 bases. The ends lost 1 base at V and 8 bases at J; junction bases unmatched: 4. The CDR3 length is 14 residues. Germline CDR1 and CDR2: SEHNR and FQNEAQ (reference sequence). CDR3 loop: CASSLGQGDEKLFF. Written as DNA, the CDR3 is TGTGCCAGCAGCTTAGGACAGGGCGACGAAAAACTGTTTTTT.

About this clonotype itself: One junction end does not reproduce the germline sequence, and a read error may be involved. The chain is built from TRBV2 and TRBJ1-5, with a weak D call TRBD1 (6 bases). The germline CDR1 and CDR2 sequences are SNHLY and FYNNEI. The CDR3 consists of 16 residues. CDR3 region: CASSEDRPTLNRPQHF. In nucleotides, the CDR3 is TGTGCCAGCAGCGAGGACAGACCCACCCTCAATCGGCCCCAGCATTTT.

The CDR3 nucleotides are TGTGCCAGCAGTTACGCCAGACCCTCGACTAGTTCCCCCGGGGAGCTGTTTTTT. This codes for CASSYARPSTSSPGELFF. This rearrangement joins TRBV6-5 to TRBJ2-2; D is perhaps TRBD2 (6 bases). The ends were cut back, 2 bases at V and 6 bases at J, with 22 bases in the middle. CDR1 MNHEY and CDR2 SVGAGI come from the germline V gene. The CDR3 is 18 residues long.

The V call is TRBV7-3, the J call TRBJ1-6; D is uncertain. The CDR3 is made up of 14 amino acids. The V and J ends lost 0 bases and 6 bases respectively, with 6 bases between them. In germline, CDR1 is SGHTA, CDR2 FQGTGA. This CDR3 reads CASSLTAGNSPLHF. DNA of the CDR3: TGTGCCAGCAGCTTAACGGCTGGTAATTCACCCCTCCACTTT.

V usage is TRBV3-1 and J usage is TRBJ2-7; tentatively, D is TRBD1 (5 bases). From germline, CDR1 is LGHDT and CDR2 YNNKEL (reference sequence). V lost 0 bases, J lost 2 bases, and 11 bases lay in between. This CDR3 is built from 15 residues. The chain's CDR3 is CASSQEWTSTYEQYF. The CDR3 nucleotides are TGTGCCAGCAGCCAAGAATGGACATCCACCTACGAGCAGTACTTC.

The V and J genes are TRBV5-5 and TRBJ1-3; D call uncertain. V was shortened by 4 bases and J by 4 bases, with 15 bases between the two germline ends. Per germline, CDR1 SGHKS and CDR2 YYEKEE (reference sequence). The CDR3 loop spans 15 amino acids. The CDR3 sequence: CASSALYPTGNTIYF. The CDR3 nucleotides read TGTGCCAGCAGCGCGCTTTATCCGACGGGAAACACCATATATTTT.

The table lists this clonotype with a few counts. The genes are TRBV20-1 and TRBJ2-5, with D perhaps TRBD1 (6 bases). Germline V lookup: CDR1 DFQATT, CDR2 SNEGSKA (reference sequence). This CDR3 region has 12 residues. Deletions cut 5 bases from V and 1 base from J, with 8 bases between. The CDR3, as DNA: TGCAGTGCTGGGGACACCCAAGAGACCCAGTACTTC. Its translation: CSAGDTQETQYF.